This TCR beta chain was observed in a study of blood T cell repertoires in COVID-19. Turning to the study itself: Researchers got acute and convalescent COVID-19 samples from the United States, Italy and Spain. Nucleic acid was either cDNA or gDNA, and it came from T cells, B-cell-depleted T cells, or PBMCs.

Under the authors' procedure: Amplified reference gene primers provided the basis for estimating nucleated cell counts. This table comes from immunoSEQ multiplex PCR, and its TCRdb copy is limited to in-frame clones, with some not included. The V and J calls and the clone size are those of that table, but D and trimming were determined from the DNA. The sample consists of about 40,000 clones, 70% to 90% of them appearing once. This receptor was taken from a human donor in a cohort sampled during active COVID-19. Specimen: peripheral blood.

The CDR3 region is CASSFQRGGSDTQYF. CDR3 in DNA: TGTGCCAGCAGCTTTCAGCGGGGGGGATCAGATACGCAGTATTTT. V gene TRBV7-2 combines with J gene TRBJ2-3; 10 bases fit TRBD2. CDR3 length: 15 amino acids. The junction had 4 bases not matched to a gene; V was cut back by 3 bases and J by 4 bases. The germline CDR1 and CDR2 sequences are SGHTA and FQGNSA.